This T cell receptor beta chain was identified during a study of beta chain features in type 1 diabetes. Study details: Investigators examined some 100 million sorted cells across all samples. Overall study results and limits: Moderately but significantly shorter TCRB CDR3s were found in Type 1 diabetes patients in all four CD4+ subsets.

cDNA synthesis used the whole RNA isolate, giving expressed TCRB sequences. Sequenced by immunoSEQ multiplex PCR; TCRdb stores in-frame clones only, minus some. The sample has hundreds of thousands of clones; about 14% are singletons. About this clone: Its antigen is not known.

Germline V gene lookup returns CDR1 MDHEN and CDR2 SYDVKM. The length of the CDR3 is 12 residues. It was via CD45RO/CCR7/CD25/CD127/CD95/CD27 that CD4+ naive, central memory, regulatory and stem cell-like memory cells were sorted. The TCR was taken from a man younger than 30 with type 1 diabetes. The chain couples TRBV28 to TRBJ2-5; D gene ambiguous. The J call could be wrong; TRBJ2-7 is a better fit for the DNA end. Source material: naive CD4+ T cells from blood. This CDR3 reads CASSLRELEQYF. The CDR3 DNA reads TGTGCCAGCAGTTTACGAGAGCTCGAGCAGTACTTC.